The clone carrying this T cell receptor beta chain was seen only a few times. Its matching antigen is unknown. The entry originates in a study of T cells in Graves' hyperthyroidism and ophthalmopathy. Using RNA transcripts as the source, TCR beta CDR3 regions were amplified. An initial round of RT-PCR targeting the TCR CDR3 relied on the HTBI primer set. TCRdb re-derived calls from the multiplex PCR reads in MiXCR, one entry per CDR3 protein. The sample includes some 570,000 distinct CDR3 sequences, under 20% of them seen just once. Exclusions: uncontrolled infection, other autoimmune disease, pregnancy, lactation. General study results and limits: Blood also showed most of the thyroid clonotypes that were expanded above 0.001.

V lost 6 bases and J lost 0; bases outside the gene matches: 6. Germline CDR1 LNHNV, CDR2 YYDKDF (reference sequence). This CDR3 is built from 15 residues. This chain joins TRBV15 and TRBJ2-3; TRBD1 matches at 7 bases. Specimen: blood. This clonotype was sampled from a woman in her late teens or twenties with Graves' ophthalmopathy. In nucleotides, the CDR3 is TGTGCCACCAGGGGGACAGCCTTAAGCACAGATACGCAGTATTTT. Its translation: CATRGTALSTDTQYF. Combining the CDR3 with reference TRBV15 and TRBJ2-3 gives the whole variable domain DAMVIQNPRYQVTQFGKPVTLSCSQTLNHNVMYWYQQKSSQAPKLLFHYYDKDFNNEADTPDNFQSRRPNTSFCFLDIRSPGLGDTAMYLCATRGTALSTDTQYFGPGTRLTVL.